Shown below are 15 T cell receptor beta chains from a single sample sequenced in a study of blood T cell repertoires in COVID-19. Produced via immunoSEQ multiplex PCR; TCRdb's table is partial and in-frame only. The sample includes around 100,000 clones, roughly 90% of them seen just once. Material for sequencing was peripheral blood. The receptors were gathered from a man aged 45 to 65 with active COVID-19.

The chain has TRBV18 and TRBJ2-1; possibly TRBD2 for D (5 bases). There are 15 residues in the CDR3. Germline lookup yields CDR1 KGHSH and CDR2 LQKENI. V was clipped by 3 bases and J by 4 bases, with 13 bases between them. The CDR3 loop is CASSPSRDRYNEQFF. In DNA, the CDR3 is TGTGCCAGCTCACCGTCCCGGGATAGATACAATGAGCAGTTCTTC.

The chain is built from TRBV7-2 and TRBJ2-1, with 7 nucleotides matching TRBD2. There are 15 residues in the CDR3. Germline loops: CDR1 SGHTA, CDR2 FQGNSA. V trimming: 5 bases; J trimming: 4 bases; junction bases outside the gene matches: 8. CDR3 residues: CASSEGGSGYNEQFF. The CDR3, as DNA: TGTGCCAGCAGCGAAGGCGGGAGTGGGTACAATGAGCAGTTCTTC. The whole variable domain, remainder taken from reference TRBV7-2 and TRBJ2-1, is GAGVSQSPSNKVTEKGKDVELRCDPISGHTALYWYRQSLGQGLEFLIYFQGNSAPDKSGLPSDRFSAERTGGSVSTLTIQRTQQEDSAVYLCASSEGGSGYNEQFFGPGTRLTVL.

As regards this clone: One end of the junction fails to match germline, which may point to a read error. The chain recombines TRBV3-1 (or the pseudogene TRBV3-2) with TRBJ2-7, with 11 bases matching TRBD1. Germline CDR1 reads LGHDT; CDR2 reads YNNKEL (reference sequence). The CDR3 runs 13 residues. Here the CDR3 reads CASSRDRGYEQYF. Written as DNA, the CDR3 is TGTGCCAGTAGCCGGGACAGGGGGTACGAGCAGTACTTC.

The chain is built from TRBV3-1 (or the pseudogene TRBV3-2) and TRBJ1-1, with a weak D call TRBD1 (6 bases). V was trimmed by 2 bases and J by 5 bases, leaving 12 bases between them. The CDR3 runs 14 residues. Germline-derived CDR1 and CDR2 are LGHDT and YNNKEL (reference sequence). The CDR3 DNA follows: TGTGCCAGCAGCCAAAACAGGGTAGGGACTGAAGCTTTCTTT. Translation gives CASSQNRVGTEAFF.

The rearrangement joins TRBV5-1 to TRBJ1-1; D call uncertain. CDR1 and CDR2 from the germline V gene are SGHRS and YFSETQ. The CDR3 has 15 amino acids. V shed 4 bases and J shed 11 bases, with 24 bases lying between them. The CDR3: CASSPLPIAEVAAFF. The CDR3 bases are TGCGCCAGCAGCCCGCTCCCTATAGCAGAGGTGGCGGCTTTCTTT.

The chain is built from TRBV6-6 and TRBJ2-7; TRBD2 agrees at 7 bases. The ends lost 5 bases at V and 2 bases at J; junction bases unmatched: 6. From germline, CDR1 is MNHNY and CDR2 SVGAGI (reference sequence). The CDR3 contains 14 residues. The CDR3 sequence: CASSLLAVTYEQYV. The CDR3, as DNA: TGTGCCAGCAGTCTCCTAGCGGTTACCTACGAGCAGTACGTC.

The V call is TRBV7-9, the J call TRBJ2-5; TRBD1 agrees at 9 bases. Germline V gene data show CDR1 as SEHNR and CDR2 as FQNEAQ (reference sequence). The junction had 8 bases not matched to a gene; V was cut back by 7 bases and J by 5 bases. The CDR3 is 14 amino acids. DNA for the CDR3: TGTGCCAGCACCAAAACAGGGGGCGGTGAGACCCAGTACTTC. Its translation: CASTKTGGGETQYF. Full variable domain (outside the CDR3, taken from reference TRBV7-9 and TRBJ2-5): DTGVSQNPRHKITKRGQNVTFRCDPISEHNRLYWYRQTLGQGPEFLTYFQNEAQLEKSRLLSDRFSAERPKGSFSTLEIQRTEQGDSAMYLCASTKTGGGETQYFGPGTRLLVL.

This clone came up a few times. This rearrangement joins TRBV7-9 to TRBJ1-5; a weak D match, TRBD1 (5 bases). This CDR3 region has 16 residues. Between the trimmed V and J ends, which lost 1 base and 6 bases, there was a span of 16 bases. Germline V gene sequence: CDR1 SEHNR, CDR2 FQNEAQ (reference sequence). The CDR3 DNA follows: TGTGCCAGCAGCTTAGATCAGGGATCGAGAATTCAGCCCCAGCATTTT. It encodes CASSLDQGSRIQPQHF.

The chain combines TRBV10-3 with TRBJ2-1, with D possibly TRBD2 on 5 matching bases. The CDR3 runs to 12 residues. Trimming stripped 5 bases from V and 8 bases from J, with 10 bases between. Germline-derived CDR1 and CDR2 are ENHRY and SYGVKD. The CDR3 DNA reads TGTGCCATCAGTCTAGCTCGCGATGAGCAGTTCTTC. This codes for CAISLARDEQFF.

The chain's CDR3 is CASKLGPYFVDTQYF. The CDR3 DNA reads TGTGCCAGCAAACTAGGTCCCTATTTTGTTGATACGCAGTATTTT. This chain connects TRBV6-5 to TRBJ2-3, with D possibly TRBD2 on 5 matching bases. Germline loops: CDR1 MNHEY, CDR2 SVGAGI. V gave up 7 bases and J gave up 6 bases, with 20 bases separating them. The CDR3 has 15 amino acids.

This chain connects TRBV11-2 to TRBJ2-3; TRBD2 matches at 10 bases. V lost 4 bases, J lost 0 bases, and 13 bases stayed unmatched. The CDR3 extends over 19 amino acids. The germline V gene has CDR1 SGHAT and CDR2 FQNNGV. The CDR3, as DNA: TGTGCCAGCAGCTCGAGAGCTAGCGGGGGTGCGCCTAGCACAGATACGCAGTATTTT. Protein: CASSSRASGGAPSTDTQYF.

This sequence joins TRBV25-1 and TRBJ1-2; TRBD1 might be the D (5 bases). Trimming removed 6 bases at V and 5 bases at J, with 22 bases between. Per the germline V gene, CDR1 is MGHDK and CDR2 is SYGVNS. The CDR3 runs 16 residues. The CDR3 spells CASSDPGQGQGYGYTF. In DNA form, the CDR3 reads TGTGCCAGCAGCGACCCCGGTCAGGGTCAAGGTTATGGCTACACCTTC.

The rearrangement joins TRBV12-1 to TRBJ2-1; whether TRBD2, the table's D call, matches the DNA was not checked. TRBV12-1 is reported as a pseudogene. The CDR3 has 17 amino acids. This CDR3 is CASSFRDYYSGYNEQFF. CDR3 DNA sequence: TGTGCCAGCAGCTTTAGGGACTACTACTCGGGCTACAATGAGCAGTTCTTC.

This clone appeared once. The chain carries TRBV5-5 and TRBJ1-1; 11 positions match TRBD1. The germline gives CDR1 SGHKS, CDR2 YYEKEE (reference sequence). The CDR3 spans 16 residues. V trimming: 0 bases; J trimming: 0 bases; junction bases outside the gene matches: 1. CDR3 residues: CASSLGTGGLNTEAFF. CDR3 in DNA: TGTGCCAGCAGCTTGGGGACAGGGGGCTTGAACACTGAAGCTTTCTTT.

This chain links TRBV18 with TRBJ2-5, with a weak D call TRBD1 (5 bases). The germline V and J ends were trimmed by 0 bases and 5 bases, with 13 bases remaining between them. Germline values: CDR1 KGHSH, CDR2 LQKENI. This CDR3 is 15 amino acids long. The CDR3 sequence: CASSPPDRLGETQYF. The CDR3 bases are TGTGCCAGCTCACCACCTGACAGACTTGGGGAGACCCAGTACTTC.